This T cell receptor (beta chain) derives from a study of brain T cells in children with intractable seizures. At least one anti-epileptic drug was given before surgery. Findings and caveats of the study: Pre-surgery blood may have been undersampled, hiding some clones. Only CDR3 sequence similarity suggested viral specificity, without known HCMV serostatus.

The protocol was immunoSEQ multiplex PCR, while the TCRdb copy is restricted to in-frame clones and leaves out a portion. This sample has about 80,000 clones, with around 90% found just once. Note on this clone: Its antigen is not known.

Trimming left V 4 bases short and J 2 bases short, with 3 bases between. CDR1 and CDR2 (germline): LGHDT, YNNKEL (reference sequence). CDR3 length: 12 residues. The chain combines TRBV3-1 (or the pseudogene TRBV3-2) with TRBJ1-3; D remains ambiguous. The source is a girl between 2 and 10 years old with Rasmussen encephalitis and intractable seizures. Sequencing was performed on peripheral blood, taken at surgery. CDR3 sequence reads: CASSPAGNTIYF. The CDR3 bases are TGTGCCAGCAGCCCAGCTGGAAACACCATATATTTT.